This T cell receptor beta chain originates from a study of blood T cell repertoires in COVID-19 (dated by TCRdb to 2019 to 2021). About the study as a whole: Samples covering the acute and convalescent phases of COVID-19 were provided by collaborators in the United States, Italy and Spain. The prospective study material was composed of cDNA or gDNA derived from T cells, B-cell-depleted T cells, or PBMCs. Samples came from the ongoing ImmuneRACE study (first 160 participants) plus 1,254 subjects from 6 global collaborators. Where HLA class I and class II types were available, the types were taken from metadata supplied by the sample provider, not from assay-based typing. Nearly every sample came with metadata listing a de-identified subject ID, COVID-19 status, age in years and sex. The repertoires were made available in a free public database intended to serve as a resource for research on the immune response to SARS-CoV-2. Deeply sampled blood TCRbeta repertoires from subjects exposed to, actively infected with, or recovered from COVID-19 were included in the dataset.

In regard to this clone: Its antigen has not been determined. Base qualities were left out, and no much larger clone turns up one base away.

TCRbeta CDR3 regions were amplified from genomic DNA by means of the immunoSEQ Assay, a bias-controlled multiplex PCR. The authors' analysis ran thus. Within the assay, amplification of reference gene primers was used to estimate how many nucleated cells each sample contained. To quantify the absolute abundance of each unique TCRbeta CDR3 rearrangement, sequence reads were collapsed and filtered. For each sample, productive Simpson clonality was calculated by taking the square root of Simpson's diversity index across productive rearrangements. TCRdb re-hosts the immuneACCESS table, in-frame sequences only. Its copies lack some clones; in the studies checked, an unresolved V gene accounts for under half of them, and the cause for the rest is not known. The V and J calls and clone size are taken from that table; D and trimming were inferred from the DNA. The table for this sample lists about 180,000 clones; roughly 90% of them were counted only once. The top ten clones comprise roughly 7% of the sample.

At the junction V is shortened by 1 base and J by 4 bases, with 12 bases in between. CDR1 and CDR2 are drawn from the germline V gene (reference sequence): SEHNR, FQNEAQ. The CDR3 holds 15 amino acids from the cysteine to the phenylalanine. Only the CDR3 DNA stays, 45 bases, in frame from base 1. The full study reports these points: Clinical and demographic metadata were provided uncurated, with the amount varying by source and participant.

In the prospective study, participants were about 18 to 90 years old, resided in 24 geographic areas of the United States, and were enrolled through a virtual design. To assign participants to cohorts, the prospective study relied on clinical history that participants themselves reported in a screening survey and a study questionnaire. Recovered participants in ImmuneRACE Cohort 3 were defined as having two consecutive negative NP/OP PCR tests, clearance from a healthcare professional, or resolution of symptoms. Each participant in the prospective study had whole blood, serum and a nasopharyngeal or oropharyngeal swab collected by mobile phlebotomists. Participants in the prospective study had the option to provide additional blood draws and questionnaires over a 2-month period. Before DNA extraction, prospective study blood samples were shipped either frozen or at room temperature.

The source material was PBMCs or T cells enriched from blood (not recorded which). The chain was built from TRBV7-9 and TRBJ2-3, and possibly TRBD1, on 5 matching bases. This TCR derives from a woman aged 45-65 years who had recovered from COVID-19. The CDR3: CASSLGAGRSDTQYF. The DNA is TGTGCCAGCAGCTTAGGGGCAGGGCGCTCAGATACGCAGTATTTT.